This T cell receptor (beta chain) was sequenced for a study of blood T cell repertoires in COVID-19. On the study more broadly: From T cells, B-cell-depleted T cells, or PBMCs came the material, which was cDNA or gDNA.

This clone has only a few counts. TCRdb's copy holds only in-frame clones and misses some; the assay was immunoSEQ multiplex PCR. The table lists a few hundred thousand clones, approximately 85% of them singletons. Material: peripheral blood. The TCR comes from a man between 50 and 59 years old with active or convalescent COVID-19.

In nucleotides, the CDR3 is TGCGCCAGCAGCCACGGACCGACAGGGAACGCGTACGAGCAGTACTTC. It specifies CASSHGPTGNAYEQYF. This chain joins TRBV4-3 and TRBJ2-7; 7 positions agree with TRBD1. CDR1 LGHNA and CDR2 YSLEER come from the germline V gene. This CDR3 spans 16 amino acids. V trimming: 3 bases; J trimming: 4 bases; junction bases outside the gene matches: 12.